The clone carrying this T cell receptor beta chain is deemed medium-sized. These data belong to a study of blood T cell repertoires in COVID-19. Study as a whole: Both acute and convalescent COVID-19 samples were obtained from the United States, Italy and Spain. T cells, B-cell-depleted T cells, or PBMCs provided the cDNA or gDNA that served as material.

Authors' analysis steps: Researchers report that nucleated cell counts were estimated from reference gene primer amplification. Clones were read by immunoSEQ multiplex PCR, and TCRdb kept only the in-frame ones, dropping some. That table is the source of V, J and clone size, and D and trimming were worked out from the DNA. The repertoire consists of over 65,000 clones, with around nine tenths occurring once and the leading ten covering around 4.5%. The sequenced sample consisted of peripheral blood. The sequence came from a man aged 50 to 59 with active COVID-19.

DNA of the CDR3: TGTGCCAGCAGCGAGCGGGAGGGTTGGACTGGAAACACCATATATTTT. This codes for CASSEREGWTGNTIYF. This chain connects TRBV9 to TRBJ1-3; D not resolved. The CDR3 runs to 16 residues. CDR1 and CDR2 from the germline V gene are SGDLS and YYNGEE. The V end was cut by 3 bases, the J end by 2 bases, with 15 bases between.